This T cell receptor (beta chain) is from a study of shared T cell receptors in the human thymus. Profiling relied on immunoSEQ multiplex PCR, and the TCRdb table lists in-frame clones only, not all of them. The table lists hundreds of thousands of clones, around 89% of them singletons, with 0.0095% to 0.012% in the top ten. The CDR3 extends over 13 amino acids. Trimming at V came to 6 bases and at J to 3 bases, leaving 4 bases not matched to a gene. Germline CDR1 and CDR2: SQVTM and ANQGSEA. These same records also appear under a second study, on human thymus T cells. As that report states: The people who donated were healthy Finnish babies having corrective surgery for congenital heart defects. From resections taken during corrective heart surgery, the thymus tissue was obtained.

Sequencing was done on a sample of thymocytes. This chain joins TRBV29-1 and TRBJ1-4; TRBD1 matches 7 bases. The source is a boy younger than two with a congenital heart defect. CDR3 nucleotides: TGCAGCGTCGGGGACAGATCTAATGAAAAACTGTTTTTT. Translating gives CSVGDRSNEKLFF. The variable domain in full, with the rest retrieved from reference TRBV29-1 and TRBJ1-4, is SAVISQKPSRDICQRGTSLTIQCQVDSQVTMMFWYRQQPGQSLTLIATANQGSEATYESGFVIDKFPISRPNLTFSTLTVSNMSPEDSSIYLCSVGDRSNEKLFFGSGTQLSVL.